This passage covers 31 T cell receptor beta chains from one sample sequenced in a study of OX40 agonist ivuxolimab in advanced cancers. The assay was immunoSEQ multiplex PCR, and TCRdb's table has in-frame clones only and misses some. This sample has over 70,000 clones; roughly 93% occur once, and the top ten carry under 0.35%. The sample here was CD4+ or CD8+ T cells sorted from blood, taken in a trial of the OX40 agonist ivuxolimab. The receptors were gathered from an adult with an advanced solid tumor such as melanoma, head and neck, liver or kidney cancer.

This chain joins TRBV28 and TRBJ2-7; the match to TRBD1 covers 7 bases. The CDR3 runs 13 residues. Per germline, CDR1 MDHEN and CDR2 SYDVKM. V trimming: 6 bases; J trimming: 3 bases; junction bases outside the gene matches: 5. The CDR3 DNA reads TGTGCCAGCAGAACCGGGACAGTCTACGAGCAGTACTTC. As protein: CASRTGTVYEQYF.

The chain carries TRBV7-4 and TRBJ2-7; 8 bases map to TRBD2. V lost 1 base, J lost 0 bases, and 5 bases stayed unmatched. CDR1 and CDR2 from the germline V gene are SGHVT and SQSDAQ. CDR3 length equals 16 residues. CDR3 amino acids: CASSLGRGRNSYEQYF. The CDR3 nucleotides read TGTGCCAGCAGCTTAGGTCGCGGGAGGAACTCCTACGAGCAGTACTTC.

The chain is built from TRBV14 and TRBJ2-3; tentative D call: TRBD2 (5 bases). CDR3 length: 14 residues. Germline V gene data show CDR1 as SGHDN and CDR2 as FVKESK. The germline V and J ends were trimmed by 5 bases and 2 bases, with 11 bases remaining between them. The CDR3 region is CASSRGFFTDTQYF. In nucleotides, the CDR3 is TGTGCCAGCAGCAGAGGGTTTTTCACAGATACGCAGTATTTT.

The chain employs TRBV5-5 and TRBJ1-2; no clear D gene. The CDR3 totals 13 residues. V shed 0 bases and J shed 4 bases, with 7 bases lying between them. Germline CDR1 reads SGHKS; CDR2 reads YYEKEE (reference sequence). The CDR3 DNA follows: TGTGCCAGCAGCTTGGAGCTCAGCTATGGCTACACCTTC. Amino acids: CASSLELSYGYTF. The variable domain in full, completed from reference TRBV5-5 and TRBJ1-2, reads DAGVTQSPTHLIKTRGQQVTLRCSPISGHKSVSWYQQVLGQGPQFIFQYYEKEERGRGNFPDRFSARQFPNYSSELNVNALLLGDSALYLCASSLELSYGYTFGSGTRLTVV.

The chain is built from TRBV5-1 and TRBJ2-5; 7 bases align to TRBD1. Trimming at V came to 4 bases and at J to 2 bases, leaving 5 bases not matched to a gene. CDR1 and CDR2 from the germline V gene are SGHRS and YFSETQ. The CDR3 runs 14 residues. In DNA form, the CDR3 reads TGCGCCAGCAGCACGGGACAGAGACAAGAGACCCAGTACTTC. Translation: CASSTGQRQETQYF. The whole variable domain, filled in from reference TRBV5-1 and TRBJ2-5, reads KAGVTQTPRYLIKTRGQQVTLSCSPISGHRSVSWYQQTPGQGLQFLFEYFSETQRNKGNFPGRFSGRQFSNSRSEMNVSTLELGDSALYLCASSTGQRQETQYFGPGTRLLVL.

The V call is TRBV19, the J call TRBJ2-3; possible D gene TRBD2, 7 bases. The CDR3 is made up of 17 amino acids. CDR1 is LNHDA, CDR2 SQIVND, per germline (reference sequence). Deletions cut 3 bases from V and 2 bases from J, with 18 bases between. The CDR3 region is CASSMGGAEAFTDTQYF. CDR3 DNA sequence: TGTGCCAGTAGTATGGGGGGGGCAGAGGCTTTCACAGATACGCAGTATTTT.

CDR3 region: CASSRTGTGGYIQYF. The DNA for the CDR3 is TGCGCCAGCAGCCGCACCGGGACAGGGGGTTACATTCAGTACTTC. The chain has TRBV4-3 and TRBJ2-4; 11 bases agree with TRBD1. CDR1 is LGHNA and CDR2 is YSLEER in the germline V gene. This CDR3 has 15 residues. V lost 4 bases to trimming and J lost 8 bases; unmatched junction nucleotides: 7.

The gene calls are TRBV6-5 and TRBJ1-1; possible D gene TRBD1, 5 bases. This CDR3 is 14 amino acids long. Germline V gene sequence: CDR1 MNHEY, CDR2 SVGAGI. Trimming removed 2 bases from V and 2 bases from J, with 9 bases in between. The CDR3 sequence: CASSYGGRNTEAFF. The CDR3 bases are TGTGCCAGCAGTTACGGGGGGAGAAACACTGAAGCTTTCTTT.

CDR3 coding DNA: TGTGCCACCAGCAAAAGGAGTGGGGAGACCCAGTACTTC. Its translation: CATSKRSGETQYF. V gene TRBV15 combines with J gene TRBJ2-5, with D uncertain. The CDR3 is made up of 13 amino acids. V was trimmed by 4 bases and J by 5 bases, leaving 11 bases between them. Germline assignment: CDR1 LNHNV and CDR2 YYDKDF (reference sequence).

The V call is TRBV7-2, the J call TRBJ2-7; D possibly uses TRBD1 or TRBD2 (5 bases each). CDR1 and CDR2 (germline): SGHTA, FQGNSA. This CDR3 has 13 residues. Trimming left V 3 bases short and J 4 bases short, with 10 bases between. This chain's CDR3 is CASSLGPQYEQYF. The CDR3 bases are TGTGCCAGCAGCTTGGGACCGCAGTACGAGCAGTACTTC.

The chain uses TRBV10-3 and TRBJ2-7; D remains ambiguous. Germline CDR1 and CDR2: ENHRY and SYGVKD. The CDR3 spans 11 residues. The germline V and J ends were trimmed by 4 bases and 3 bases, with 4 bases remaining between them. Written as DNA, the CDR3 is TGTGCCATCAGTGGAGGCTACGAGCAGTACTTC. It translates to CAISGGYEQYF.

The CDR3 coding sequence is TGTGCCAGCAGCTTAAGAGTAGGTCCCCTCCATGAGCAGTTCTTC. It codes for CASSLRVGPLHEQFF. The chain employs TRBV11-2 and TRBJ2-1; no definite D call. Germline assignment: CDR1 SGHAT and CDR2 FQNNGV. The CDR3 runs to 15 residues. V was clipped by 2 bases and J by 8 bases, with 16 bases between them.

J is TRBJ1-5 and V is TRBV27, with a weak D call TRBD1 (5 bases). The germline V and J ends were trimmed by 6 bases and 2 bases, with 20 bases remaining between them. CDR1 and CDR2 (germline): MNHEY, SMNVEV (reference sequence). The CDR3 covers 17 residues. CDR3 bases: TGTGCCAGCAGAGTGGGGGGAGGTCCGGGTCGCAATCAGCCCCAGCATTTT. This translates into CASRVGGGPGRNQPQHF.

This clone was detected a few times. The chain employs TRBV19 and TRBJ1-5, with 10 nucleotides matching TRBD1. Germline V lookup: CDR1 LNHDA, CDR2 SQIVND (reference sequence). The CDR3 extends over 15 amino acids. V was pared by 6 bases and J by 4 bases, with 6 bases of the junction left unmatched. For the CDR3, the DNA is TGTGCCAGTAGCCACCGGGACAGGGGTAATCAGCCCCAGCATTTT. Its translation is CASSHRDRGNQPQHF. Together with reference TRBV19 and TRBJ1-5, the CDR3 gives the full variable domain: DGGITQSPKYLFRKEGQNVTLSCEQNLNHDAMYWYRQDPGQGLRLIYYSQIVNDFQKGDIAEGYSVSREKKESFPLTVTSAQKNPTAFYLCASSHRDRGNQPQHFGDGTRLSIL.

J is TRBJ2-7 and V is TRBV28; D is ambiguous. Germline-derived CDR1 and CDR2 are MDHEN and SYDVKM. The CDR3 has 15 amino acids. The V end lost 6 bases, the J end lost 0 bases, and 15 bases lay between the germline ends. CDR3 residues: CASSWPSVGSYEQYF. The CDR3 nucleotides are TGTGCCAGCAGCTGGCCGTCCGTGGGCTCCTACGAGCAGTACTTC.

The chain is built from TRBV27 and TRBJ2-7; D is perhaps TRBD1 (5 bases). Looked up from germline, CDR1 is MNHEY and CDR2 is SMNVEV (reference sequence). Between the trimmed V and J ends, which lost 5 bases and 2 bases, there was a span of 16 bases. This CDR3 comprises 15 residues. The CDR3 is CASSGLGAGAYEQYF. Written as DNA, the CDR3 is TGTGCCAGCAGTGGCCTAGGGGCAGGAGCCTACGAGCAGTACTTC.

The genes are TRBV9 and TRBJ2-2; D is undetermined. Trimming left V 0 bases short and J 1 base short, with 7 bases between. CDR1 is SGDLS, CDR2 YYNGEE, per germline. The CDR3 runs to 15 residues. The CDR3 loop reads CASSVEGLNTGELFF. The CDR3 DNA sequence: TGTGCCAGCAGCGTAGAAGGGCTGAACACCGGGGAGCTGTTTTTT.

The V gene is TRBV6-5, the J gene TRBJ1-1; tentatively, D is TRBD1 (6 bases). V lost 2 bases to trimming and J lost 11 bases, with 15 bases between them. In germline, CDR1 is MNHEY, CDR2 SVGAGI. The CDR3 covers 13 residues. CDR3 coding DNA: TGTGCCAGCAGTTACACACAGGGACGGCAGGCTTTCTTT. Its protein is CASSYTQGRQAFF.

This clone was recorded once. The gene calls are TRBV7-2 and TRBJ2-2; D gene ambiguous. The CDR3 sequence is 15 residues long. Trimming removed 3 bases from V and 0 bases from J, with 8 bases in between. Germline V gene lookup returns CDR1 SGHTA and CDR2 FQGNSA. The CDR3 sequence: CASSLEFTNTGELFF. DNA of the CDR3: TGTGCCAGCAGCTTGGAGTTTACGAACACCGGGGAGCTGTTTTTT.

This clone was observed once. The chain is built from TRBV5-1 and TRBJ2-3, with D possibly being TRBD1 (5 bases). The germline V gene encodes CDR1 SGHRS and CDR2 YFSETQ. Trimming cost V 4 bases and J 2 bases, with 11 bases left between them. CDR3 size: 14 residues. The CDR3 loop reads CASSITGDTDTQYF. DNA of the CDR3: TGCGCCAGCAGCATAACAGGAGACACAGATACGCAGTATTTT.

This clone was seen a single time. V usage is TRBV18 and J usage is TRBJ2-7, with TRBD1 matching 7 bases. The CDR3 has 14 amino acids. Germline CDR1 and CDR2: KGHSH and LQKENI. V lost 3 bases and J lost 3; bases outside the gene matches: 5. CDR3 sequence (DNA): TGTGCCAGCTCACCTGGGACAGTTGTCTACGAGCAGTACTTC. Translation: CASSPGTVVYEQYF.

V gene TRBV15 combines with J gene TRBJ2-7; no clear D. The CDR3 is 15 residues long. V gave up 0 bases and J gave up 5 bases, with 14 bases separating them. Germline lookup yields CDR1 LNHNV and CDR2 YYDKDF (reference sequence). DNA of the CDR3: TGTGCCACCAGCAGAGAACTCCTTCGCGTGAACGAGCAGTACTTC. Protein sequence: CATSRELLRVNEQYF.

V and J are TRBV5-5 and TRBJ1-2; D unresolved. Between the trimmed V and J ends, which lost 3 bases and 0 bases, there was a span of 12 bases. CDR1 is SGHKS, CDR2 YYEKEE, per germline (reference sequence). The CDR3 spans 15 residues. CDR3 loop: CASSSADGANYGYTF. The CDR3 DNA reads TGTGCCAGCAGCTCTGCTGACGGTGCTAACTATGGCTACACCTTC. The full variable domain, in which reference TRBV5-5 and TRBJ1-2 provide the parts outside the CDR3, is DAGVTQSPTHLIKTRGQQVTLRCSPISGHKSVSWYQQVLGQGPQFIFQYYEKEERGRGNFPDRFSARQFPNYSSELNVNALLLGDSALYLCASSSADGANYGYTFGSGTRLTVV.

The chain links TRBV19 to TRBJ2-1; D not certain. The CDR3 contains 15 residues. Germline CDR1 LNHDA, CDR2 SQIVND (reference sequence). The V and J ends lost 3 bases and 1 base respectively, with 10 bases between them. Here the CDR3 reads CASSIDQRSYNEQFF. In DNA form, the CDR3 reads TGTGCCAGTAGTATTGACCAGAGGTCCTACAATGAGCAGTTCTTC.

CDR3 sequence (DNA): TGTGCCAGCAGTTTTGGCGGGGGAAACACCATATATTTT. This codes for CASSFGGGNTIYF. V is TRBV28 and J is TRBJ1-3, with D unresolved. CDR3 size: 13 residues. V gave up 3 bases and J gave up 4 bases, with 7 bases separating them. Germline CDR1 MDHEN, CDR2 SYDVKM. Looking up the rest from reference TRBV28 and TRBJ1-3 gives the full variable domain: DVKVTQSSRYLVKRTGEKVFLECVQDMDHENMFWYRQDPGLGLRLIYFSYDVKMKEKGDIPEGYSVSREKKERFSLILESASTNQTSMYLCASSFGGGNTIYFGEGSWLTVV.

CDR3 region: CASSSIGTLGYEQYF. In DNA, the CDR3 is TGTGCCAGCAGTTCTATCGGGACCCTGGGCTACGAGCAGTACTTC. J is TRBJ2-7 and V is TRBV28; tentatively, D is TRBD1 or TRBD2 (5 bases each). Germline loops: CDR1 MDHEN, CDR2 SYDVKM. The CDR3 runs 15 residues. V shed 4 bases and J shed 3 bases, with 16 bases lying between them.

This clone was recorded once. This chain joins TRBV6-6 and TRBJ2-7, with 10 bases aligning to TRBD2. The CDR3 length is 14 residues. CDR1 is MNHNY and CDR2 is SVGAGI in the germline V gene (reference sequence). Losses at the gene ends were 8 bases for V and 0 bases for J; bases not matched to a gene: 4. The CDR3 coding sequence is TGTGCCAGCGGAAGCGGGAGGGCCTCCTACGAGCAGTACTTC. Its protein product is CASGSGRASYEQYF.

For the CDR3, the DNA is TGTGCCAGCCCGGGATGGAGCACAGATACGCAGTATTTT. Amino acid sequence: CASPGWSTDTQYF. The V and J genes are TRBV6-4 and TRBJ2-3; tentative D call: TRBD2 (5 bases). The CDR3 has 13 amino acids. V dropped 8 bases and J dropped 0 bases, with 9 bases sitting between them. Germline CDR1 MRHNA, CDR2 SNTAGT.

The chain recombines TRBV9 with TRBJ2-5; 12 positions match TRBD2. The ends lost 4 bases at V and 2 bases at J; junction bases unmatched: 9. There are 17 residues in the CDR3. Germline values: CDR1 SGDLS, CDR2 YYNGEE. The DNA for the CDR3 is TGTGCCAGCAGCCCGGGGGGCCTAGCGGGAGGGCAAGAGACCCAGTACTTC. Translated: CASSPGGLAGGQETQYF.

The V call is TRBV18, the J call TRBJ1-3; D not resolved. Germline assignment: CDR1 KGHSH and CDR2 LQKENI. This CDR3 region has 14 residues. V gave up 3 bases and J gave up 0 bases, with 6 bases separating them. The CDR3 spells CASSPTVSGNTIYF. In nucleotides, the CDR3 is TGTGCCAGCTCACCTACAGTCTCTGGAAACACCATATATTTT.

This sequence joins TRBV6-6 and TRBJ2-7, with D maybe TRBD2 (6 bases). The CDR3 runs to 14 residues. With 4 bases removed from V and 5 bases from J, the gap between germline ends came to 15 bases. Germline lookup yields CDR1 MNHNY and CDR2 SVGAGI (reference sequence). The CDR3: CASSSQTGRNEQYF. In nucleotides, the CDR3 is TGTGCCAGCAGTTCCCAGACCGGGAGAAACGAGCAGTACTTC.